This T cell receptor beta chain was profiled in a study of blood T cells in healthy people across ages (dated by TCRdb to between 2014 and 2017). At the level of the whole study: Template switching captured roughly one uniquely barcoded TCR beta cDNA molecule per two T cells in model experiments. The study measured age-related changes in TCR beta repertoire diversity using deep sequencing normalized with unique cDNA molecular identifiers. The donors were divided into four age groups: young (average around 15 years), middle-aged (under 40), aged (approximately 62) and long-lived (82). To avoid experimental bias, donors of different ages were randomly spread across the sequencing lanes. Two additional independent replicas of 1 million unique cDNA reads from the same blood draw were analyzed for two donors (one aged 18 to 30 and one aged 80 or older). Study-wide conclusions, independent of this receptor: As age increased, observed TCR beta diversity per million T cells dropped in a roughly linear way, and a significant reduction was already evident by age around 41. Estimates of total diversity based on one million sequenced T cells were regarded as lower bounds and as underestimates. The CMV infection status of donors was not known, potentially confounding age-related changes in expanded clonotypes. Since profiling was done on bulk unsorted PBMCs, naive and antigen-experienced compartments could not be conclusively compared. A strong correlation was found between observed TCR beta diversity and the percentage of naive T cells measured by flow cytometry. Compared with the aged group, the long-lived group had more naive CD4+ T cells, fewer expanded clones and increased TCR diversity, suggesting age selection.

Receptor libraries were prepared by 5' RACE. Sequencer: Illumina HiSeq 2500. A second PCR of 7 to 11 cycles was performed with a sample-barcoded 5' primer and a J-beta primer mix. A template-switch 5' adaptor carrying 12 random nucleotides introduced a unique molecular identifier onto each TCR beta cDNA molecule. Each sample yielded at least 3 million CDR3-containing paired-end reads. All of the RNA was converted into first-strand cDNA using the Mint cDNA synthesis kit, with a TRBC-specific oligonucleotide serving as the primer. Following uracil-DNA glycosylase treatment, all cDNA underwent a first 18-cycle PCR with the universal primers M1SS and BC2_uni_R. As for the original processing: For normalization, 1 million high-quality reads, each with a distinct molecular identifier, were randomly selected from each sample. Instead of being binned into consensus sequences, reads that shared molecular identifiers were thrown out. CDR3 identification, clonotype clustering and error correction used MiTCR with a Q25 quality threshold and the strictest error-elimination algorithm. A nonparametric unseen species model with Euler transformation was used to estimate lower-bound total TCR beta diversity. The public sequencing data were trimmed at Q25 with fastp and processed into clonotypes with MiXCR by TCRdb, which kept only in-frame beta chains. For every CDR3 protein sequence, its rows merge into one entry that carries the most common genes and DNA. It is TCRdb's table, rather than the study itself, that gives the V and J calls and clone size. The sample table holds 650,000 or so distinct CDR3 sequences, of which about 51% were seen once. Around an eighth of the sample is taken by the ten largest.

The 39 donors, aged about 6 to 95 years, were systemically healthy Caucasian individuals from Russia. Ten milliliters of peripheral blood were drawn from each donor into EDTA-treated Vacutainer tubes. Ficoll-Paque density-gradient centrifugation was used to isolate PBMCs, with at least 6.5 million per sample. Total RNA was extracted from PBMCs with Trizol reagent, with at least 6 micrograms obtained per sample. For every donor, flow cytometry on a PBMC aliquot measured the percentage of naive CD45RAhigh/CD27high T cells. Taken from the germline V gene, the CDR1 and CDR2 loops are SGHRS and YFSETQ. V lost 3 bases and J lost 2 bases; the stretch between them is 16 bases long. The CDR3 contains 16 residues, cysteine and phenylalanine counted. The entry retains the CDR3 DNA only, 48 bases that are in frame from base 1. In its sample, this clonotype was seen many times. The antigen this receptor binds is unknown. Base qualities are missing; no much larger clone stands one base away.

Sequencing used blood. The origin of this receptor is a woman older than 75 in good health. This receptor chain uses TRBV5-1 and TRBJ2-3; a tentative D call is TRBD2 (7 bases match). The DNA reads TGCGCCAGCAGCTCGGGGGCTAGCGGTAACACAGATACGCAGTATTTT. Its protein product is CASSSGASGNTDTQYF.